These 32 T cell receptor beta chains were sequenced from one sample in a study of T cell responses to AZD1222 COVID-19 vaccine. Clones were sequenced by immunoSEQ multiplex PCR, and TCRdb holds only the in-frame ones, with some missing. Among 150,000 to 200,000 clones listed, approximately 90% were seen once. This sample comprised peripheral blood, obtained 28 days after the second AZD1222 dose. The source of these receptors is an adult who received the AZD1222 COVID-19 vaccine.

This chain links TRBV28 with TRBJ1-1; D remains unclear. The CDR3 length is 15 residues. V was pared by 5 bases and J by 4 bases, with 17 bases between. Looked up from germline, CDR1 is MDHEN and CDR2 is SYDVKM. The chain's CDR3 is CASSPTLGQGTEAFF. The CDR3, as DNA: TGTGCCAGCAGTCCAACTCTCGGGCAAGGCACTGAAGCTTTCTTT.

The chain has TRBV28 and TRBJ2-7; 10 bases agree with TRBD2. CDR1 MDHEN and CDR2 SYDVKM come from the germline V gene. The CDR3 covers 15 residues. The junction had 5 bases not matched to a gene; V was cut back by 2 bases and J by 4 bases. In DNA form, the CDR3 reads TGTGCCAGCAGTTTACCTAGCGGGAGTGCGTACGAGCAGTACTTC. It is translated as CASSLPSGSAYEQYF.

The gene calls are TRBV5-6 and TRBJ2-7, with TRBD1 identical over 8 bases. Germline CDR1 and CDR2: SGHDT and YYEEEE. This CDR3 contains 13 residues. The V segment lost 5 bases and the J segment 2 bases; nucleotides outside the gene matches: 3. CDR3: CASRSTGAYEQYF. The CDR3 DNA sequence: TGTGCCAGCAGGTCGACAGGGGCCTACGAGCAGTACTTC.

J is TRBJ2-2 and V is TRBV3-1 (or the pseudogene TRBV3-2); TRBD2 matches at 8 bases. CDR1 and CDR2 from the germline V gene are LGHDT and YNNKEL (reference sequence). This CDR3 is 16 amino acids long. The V and J ends lost 1 base and 6 bases, in that order; junction bases with no gene match: 7. The CDR3, as DNA: TGTGCCAGCAGCCAAGCGCTCAGGCGGGAGGCCGGGGAGCTGTTTTTT. Encoded protein: CASSQALRREAGELFF.

J is TRBJ1-1 and V is TRBV30, with a weak D call TRBD1 (6 bases). Trimming shortened V by 4 bases and J by 5 bases, and 14 bases separated the two germline ends. This CDR3 is built from 13 residues. Germline V CDR1 and CDR2: GTSNPN, SVGIG (reference sequence). CDR3 coding DNA: TGTGCCTGGATTAACGAGGGGGGGACTGAAGCTTTCTTT. Encoded protein: CAWINEGGTEAFF.

The J gene is TRBJ2-3, the V gene TRBV23-1; 13 bases agree with TRBD2. TRBV23-1 falls under the ORF class, with uncertain function. This CDR3 comprises 19 residues. Trimming at V came to 0 bases and at J to 1 base, leaving 7 bases not matched to a gene. DNA of the CDR3: TGCGCCAGCAGTCAATCCCGGACTAGCGGGAGTTCTGGCACAGATACGCAGTATTTT. It encodes CASSQSRTSGSSGTDTQYF.

This chain links TRBV5-1 with TRBJ1-6; 10 nucleotides align to TRBD1. The ends lost 1 base at V and 8 bases at J; junction bases unmatched: 3. The CDR3 runs to 15 residues. Germline V gene sequence: CDR1 SGHRS, CDR2 YFSETQ. CDR3 protein: CASSLQGTGDSPLHF. The CDR3, as DNA: TGCGCCAGCAGCTTGCAGGGGACAGGGGATTCACCCCTCCACTTT.

This clone has only a few counts. The rearrangement links TRBV5-8 to TRBJ1-2, with 10 positions matching TRBD1. This CDR3 comprises 14 residues. CDR1 SGHTS and CDR2 YDEGEE come from the germline V gene. V was clipped by 4 bases and J by 7 bases; unmatched bases: 7. CDR3: CASSQGQGIPGYTF. The CDR3 DNA reads TGTGCCAGCAGCCAGGGACAGGGGATTCCTGGCTACACCTTC.

The chain's CDR3 is CAWSAGLLLQETQYF. DNA for the CDR3: TGTGCCTGGAGCGCTGGACTACTACTACAAGAGACCCAGTACTTC. The V call is TRBV30, the J call TRBJ2-5; a weak D match, TRBD2 (6 bases). Germline lookup yields CDR1 GTSNPN and CDR2 SVGIG (reference sequence). Trimming removed 3 bases from V and 2 bases from J, with 16 bases in between. The CDR3 extends over 15 amino acids.

This clone appeared many times. The V gene is TRBV4-1, the J gene TRBJ1-6; possibly TRBD1 for D (6 bases). CDR1 is MGHRA and CDR2 is YSYEKL in the germline V gene. V was trimmed by 0 bases and J by 5 bases, leaving 17 bases between them. The length of the CDR3 is 18 residues. The CDR3 DNA sequence: TGCGCCAGCAGCCAAGAGGACAGAGGCTATTCCGATAATTCACCCCTCCACTTT. This translates into CASSQEDRGYSDNSPLHF.

The rearrangement joins TRBV30 to TRBJ2-5, with D perhaps TRBD2 (8 bases). V was clipped by 5 bases and J by 5 bases, with 15 bases between them. CDR1 is GTSNPN, CDR2 SVGIG, per germline (reference sequence). The length of the CDR3 is 13 residues. The CDR3 protein is CAWREGAGETQYF. In nucleotides, the CDR3 is TGTGCCTGGCGGGAGGGGGCGGGGGAGACCCAGTACTTC. Together with reference TRBV30 and TRBJ2-5, the CDR3 gives the full variable domain: SQTIHQWPATLVQPVGSPLSLECTVEGTSNPNLYWYRQAAGRGLQLLFYSVGIGQISSEVPQNLSASRPQDRQFILSSKKLLLSDSGFYLCAWREGAGETQYFGPGTRLLVL.

This chain links TRBV6-2 or TRBV6-3 with TRBJ2-5; TRBD1 aligns across 7 bases. The ends lost 5 bases at V and 5 bases at J; junction bases unmatched: 8. The CDR3 is 14 residues long. Germline CDR1 reads MNHEY; CDR2 reads SVGEGT. The DNA for the CDR3 is TGTGCCAGCAGTCAGACAGGGAACTTGGAGACCCAGTACTTC. Its protein product is CASSQTGNLETQYF.

This chain connects TRBV19 to TRBJ1-1; no definite D call. The length of the CDR3 is 15 residues. V lost 3 bases to trimming and J lost 1 base, with 12 bases between them. Germline CDR1 reads LNHDA; CDR2 reads SQIVND (reference sequence). CDR3 protein: CASSIGGARNTEAFF. For the CDR3, the DNA is TGTGCCAGTAGTATTGGAGGAGCAAGGAACACTGAAGCTTTCTTT.

The chain is built from TRBV6-4 and TRBJ2-1; TRBD1 matches at 9 bases. From germline, CDR1 is MRHNA and CDR2 SNTAGT. V lost 2 bases, J lost 6 bases, and 5 bases stayed unmatched. The CDR3 is made up of 15 amino acids. The chain's CDR3 is CASSDPGQGSNEQFF. DNA of the CDR3: TGTGCCAGCAGTGACCCGGGACAGGGCTCCAATGAGCAGTTCTTC.

This chain connects TRBV11-2 to TRBJ2-7; D gene unclear. This CDR3 region has 14 residues. With 1 base removed from V and 4 bases from J, the gap between germline ends came to 11 bases. CDR1 and CDR2 from the germline V gene are SGHAT and FQNNGV. CDR3 DNA: TGTGCCAGCAGCTTAGGACAACTGGGTTACGAGCAGTACTTC. Encoded protein: CASSLGQLGYEQYF.

This chain uses TRBV4-2 with TRBJ2-7, with D hard to call. Trimming left V 0 bases short and J 2 bases short, with 11 bases between. The V gene's germline CDR1 is LGHNA and CDR2 YNFKEQ. CDR3 length equals 15 residues. The CDR3 region is CASSQDLGNAYEQYF. Written as DNA, the CDR3 is TGTGCCAGCAGCCAAGATTTGGGGAATGCCTACGAGCAGTACTTC.

The rearrangement joins TRBV7-3 to TRBJ1-6; no firm D call. The germline V and J ends were trimmed by 1 base and 10 bases, with 8 bases remaining between them. This CDR3 region has 13 residues. Germline assignment: CDR1 SGHTA and CDR2 FQGTGA. CDR3 amino acids: CASSLSSVSPLHF. CDR3 nucleotides: TGTGCCAGCAGCTTAAGTTCGGTGTCACCCCTCCACTTT.

This chain connects TRBV2 to TRBJ1-2, with 8 bases lining up with TRBD1. The V gene's germline CDR1 is SNHLY and CDR2 FYNNEI. This CDR3 spans 12 amino acids. The V and J ends lost 10 bases and 8 bases, in that order; junction bases with no gene match: 9. CDR3 DNA: TGTGCCACAACTGGGGACAGGAAGGGCTACACCTTC. This encodes CATTGDRKGYTF.

This chain links TRBV24-1 with TRBJ2-3; TRBD2 is a possible D gene (5 bases). The CDR3 has 14 residues. CDR1 and CDR2 (germline): KGHDR, SFDVKD. Trimming removed 3 bases at V and 1 base at J, with 7 bases between. The CDR3 loop reads CATSDERGTDTQYF. The CDR3 DNA is TGTGCCACCAGTGATGAGAGGGGCACAGATACGCAGTATTTT.

This sequence joins TRBV11-2 and TRBJ2-1; TRBD2 aligns across 11 bases. Trimming took 6 bases from V and 5 from J; bases not matched to a gene: 6. The CDR3 has 15 amino acids. The germline V gene encodes CDR1 SGHAT and CDR2 FQNNGV. Here the CDR3 reads CASRQLAGDHNEQFF. In DNA form, the CDR3 reads TGTGCCAGCAGACAACTAGCGGGAGACCACAATGAGCAGTTCTTC.

The chain recombines TRBV6-5 with TRBJ1-1; the D is unclear. CDR1 and CDR2 from the germline V gene are MNHEY and SVGAGI. The V end lost 9 bases, the J end lost 7 bases, and 12 bases lay between the germline ends. The CDR3 covers 11 residues. CDR3 region: CASVLRFEAFF. CDR3 nucleotides: TGTGCCAGTGTATTAAGGTTTGAAGCTTTCTTT.

This chain links TRBV24-1 with TRBJ2-5; TRBD1 aligns across 8 bases. The germline V gene encodes CDR1 KGHDR and CDR2 SFDVKD. This CDR3 contains 16 residues. Trimming removed 4 bases from V and 1 base from J; junction bases left unmatched: 7. The CDR3 DNA sequence: TGTGCCACCAGTGACAGGACAGGGTGGGTCCAAGAGACCCAGTACTTC. Protein product: CATSDRTGWVQETQYF.

J is TRBJ2-2 and V is TRBV28, with D hard to call. The CDR3 is 14 residues long. Trimming took 4 bases from V and 2 from J, leaving 8 bases between them. Germline CDR1 is MDHEN and CDR2 is SYDVKM. The chain's CDR3 is CASSSVKNTGELFF. The CDR3 DNA reads as TGTGCCAGCAGTTCCGTTAAAAACACCGGGGAGCTGTTTTTT.

The genes are TRBV27 and TRBJ1-1; D is ambiguous. Trimming shortened V by 6 bases and J by 2 bases, and 10 bases separated the two germline ends. Germline CDR1 is MNHEY and CDR2 is SMNVEV (reference sequence). The CDR3 spans 13 residues. CDR3 loop: CASRWAGNTEAFF. For the CDR3, the DNA is TGTGCCAGCAGGTGGGCAGGTAACACTGAAGCTTTCTTT.

The gene calls are TRBV6-5 and TRBJ1-6; TRBD1 agrees at 8 bases. Germline CDR1 is MNHEY and CDR2 is SVGAGI. With 2 bases clipped from V and 10 bases from J, the junction kept 10 bases outside the gene matches. CDR3 length equals 16 residues. The CDR3 spells CASSYPLDREDSPLHF. DNA for the CDR3: TGTGCCAGCAGTTACCCGTTGGACAGGGAGGACTCACCCCTCCACTTT.

This clone was counted a single time. The chain links TRBV3-1 (or the pseudogene TRBV3-2) to TRBJ2-5; D is possibly TRBD2 (6 bases). The CDR3 runs 13 residues. V lost 4 bases to trimming and J lost 5 bases, with 11 bases between them. From germline, CDR1 is LGHDT and CDR2 YNNKEL (reference sequence). The CDR3: CASSRDSGETQYF. The CDR3 DNA is TGTGCCAGCAGCCGGGACTCGGGGGAGACCCAGTACTTC.

V gene TRBV19 combines with J gene TRBJ1-4; TRBD1 matches 10 bases. This CDR3 is 14 amino acids long. Germline trimming cut 1 base from V and 7 bases from J; bases unmatched to any gene: 0. Germline values: CDR1 LNHDA, CDR2 SQIVND (reference sequence). The CDR3 nucleotides read TGTGCCAGTAGTATAGGGGACAGGGGTGAAAAACTGTTTTTT. It encodes CASSIGDRGEKLFF.

The rearrangement links TRBV9 to TRBJ1-2; D not resolved. Trimming left V 4 bases short and J 4 bases short, with 2 bases between. CDR3 size: 10 residues. Germline V gene data show CDR1 as SGDLS and CDR2 as YYNGEE. This chain's CDR3 is CASSPYGYTF. In DNA form, the CDR3 reads TGTGCCAGCAGCCCCTATGGCTACACCTTC.

Details on this clone: The sample contains more than one DNA sequence encoding this CDR3. The J gene is TRBJ2-2, the V gene TRBV28; D gene unclear. CDR1 and CDR2 (germline): MDHEN, SYDVKM. The CDR3 runs 12 residues. V shed 5 bases and J shed 2 bases, with 3 bases lying between them. DNA of the CDR3: TGTGCCAGCAGTCTAAACACCGGGGAGCTGTTTTTT. Translated, it gives CASSLNTGELFF.

The chain couples TRBV7-3 to TRBJ2-5; TRBD2 matches at 8 bases. The CDR3 extends over 14 amino acids. Per the germline V gene, CDR1 is SGHTA and CDR2 is FQGTGA. With 5 bases clipped from V and 1 base from J, the junction kept 3 bases outside the gene matches. CDR3 sequence: CASSLGGVQETQYF. The CDR3 nucleotides are TGTGCCAGCAGCCTCGGGGGGGTCCAAGAGACCCAGTACTTC. Full variable domain (remainder filled in from reference TRBV7-3 and TRBJ2-5): GAGVSQTPSNKVTEKGKYVELRCDPISGHTALYWYRQSLGQGPEFLIYFQGTGAADDSGLPNDRFFAVRPEGSVSTLKIQRTERGDSAVYLCASSLGGVQETQYFGPGTRLLVL.

This clone showed up just once. The genes are TRBV7-8 and TRBJ2-5; the D gene is possibly TRBD1 (5 bases). Per germline, CDR1 SGHVS and CDR2 FQNEAQ. This CDR3 has 14 amino acids. V was shortened by 10 bases and J by 3 bases, with 18 bases between the two germline ends. CDR3 in DNA: TGTGCCACCGGCCGTGGGGCGACCGAAGAGACCCAGTACTTC. As protein: CATGRGATEETQYF.

The CDR3 DNA reads as TGTGCCAGCAGCTACCAACAGTTTCCTGGGGCCAACGTCCTGACTTTC. Protein product: CASSYQQFPGANVLTF. The rearrangement uses TRBV11-2 and TRBJ2-6; D gene ambiguous. This CDR3 spans 16 amino acids. V was clipped by 4 bases and J by 2 bases, with 12 bases between them. CDR1 is SGHAT, CDR2 FQNNGV, per germline.